The 23 T cell receptor beta chains below all came from one sample that was sequenced in a study of blood T cells in healthy people across ages. A second PCR of roughly 7 to 11 cycles used a sample-barcoded 5' primer and a J-beta primer mix. One entry per CDR3 protein results from TCRdb running MiXCR on the 5' RACE reads. The repertoire consists of 1.4 million or so distinct CDR3 sequences, with under 55% occurring once and the leading ten covering about 4%. Sequencing was done on a sample of blood. The source is a woman aged 18 to 35 in good health.

The chain is built from TRBV14 and TRBJ2-7; a possible D gene is TRBD2 (6 bases). CDR3 length: 18 amino acids. V dropped 0 bases and J dropped 0 bases, with 18 bases sitting between them. CDR1 and CDR2 (germline): SGHDN, FVKESK. As DNA, the CDR3 is TGTGCCAGCAGCCAAGATACTGGGTGGAGGGGCCGCTCCTACGAGCAGTACTTC. The encoded protein is CASSQDTGWRGRSYEQYF.

This chain links TRBV4-3 with TRBJ2-7; 8 positions agree with TRBD2. The CDR3 is 17 residues long. Germline CDR1 reads LGHNA; CDR2 reads YSLEER. With V trimmed by 0 bases and J by 7 bases, 14 bases remained unmatched. CDR3 protein: CASSQDVWSGSTNEQYF. The CDR3 region has the DNA TGCGCCAGCAGCCAAGATGTTTGGAGCGGGAGTACCAATGAGCAGTACTTC.

The chain recombines TRBV3-1 with TRBJ2-7; 8 nucleotides agree with TRBD1. The germline V gene encodes CDR1 LGHDT and CDR2 YNNKEL (reference sequence). The CDR3 sequence is 11 residues long. V was pared by 8 bases and J by 5 bases, with 2 bases of the junction left unmatched. CDR3 region: CASRTGNEQYF. The CDR3 DNA follows: TGTGCCAGCCGGACAGGGAACGAGCAGTACTTC.

This chain links TRBV9 with TRBJ2-1; 10 bases map to TRBD2. V gave up 3 bases and J gave up 2 bases; unmatched junction bases: 11. The CDR3 loop spans 18 amino acids. Germline CDR1 and CDR2: SGDLS and YYNGEE. In DNA, the CDR3 is TGTGCCAGCAGCGCCAAGCGGGAGGGCCGGGGGCCCTACAATGAGCAGTTCTTC. Translating gives CASSAKREGRGPYNEQFF.

This clonotype has at least ten counts. The CDR3 is CAIRASGGSYEQYF. The CDR3 DNA reads TGTGCCATCAGGGCCAGCGGGGGTTCCTACGAGCAGTACTTC. The chain links TRBV10-3 to TRBJ2-7; 8 bases match TRBD2. The CDR3 sequence is 14 residues long. The germline gives CDR1 ENHRY, CDR2 SYGVKD. After removal of 6 bases from V and 1 base from J, the junction contained 5 bases not matched to a gene.

The CDR3 nucleotides are TGTGCCAGCAGTCCCCTAGCGCTTAGTCCGTACTTC. It yields the protein CASSPLALSPYF. The J gene is TRBJ2-5, the V gene TRBV28; possible D gene TRBD2, 6 bases. In germline, CDR1 is MDHEN, CDR2 SYDVKM. The CDR3 runs to 12 residues. Trimming took off 5 bases at V and 13 bases at J, with 17 bases between the two ends.

The gene calls are TRBV12-3 or TRBV12-4 and TRBJ1-2; D is uncertain. V lost 7 bases, J lost 4 bases, and 7 bases lay in between. The CDR3 is 11 residues long. The CDR3 loop reads CASTPFYGYTF. The DNA for the CDR3 is TGTGCCAGCACTCCCTTCTATGGCTACACCTTC.

The chain links TRBV7-9 to TRBJ2-5, with D hard to call. Trimming removed 5 bases at V and 4 bases at J, with 14 bases between. Germline assignment: CDR1 SEHNR and CDR2 FQNEAQ (reference sequence). CDR3 length: 14 amino acids. The CDR3 DNA follows: TGTGCCAGCAGCGCCCTTTGGAACGGAGAGACCCAGTACTTC. This gives the protein CASSALWNGETQYF.

The chain uses TRBV28 and TRBJ1-5; D gene ambiguous. Germline CDR1 is MDHEN and CDR2 is SYDVKM. This CDR3 is built from 13 residues. V lost 4 bases to trimming and J lost 5 bases, with 9 bases between them. This CDR3 reads CASSSGRDQPQHF. CDR3 sequence (DNA): TGTGCCAGCAGTTCCGGACGGGATCAGCCCCAGCATTTT.

A few counts support this clonotype. This chain uses TRBV28 with TRBJ2-3, with 13 bases fitting TRBD2. The V and J ends lost 5 bases and 4 bases, in that order; junction bases with no gene match: 12. The CDR3 is 18 residues long. In germline, CDR1 is MDHEN, CDR2 SYDVKM. The CDR3 DNA reads TGTGCCAGCAGTGTCGGACTAGCGGGAGTGGCTTACGCAGATACGCAGTATTTT. Its protein is CASSVGLAGVAYADTQYF.

The V and J genes are TRBV24-1 and TRBJ1-2; 9 bases are a match to TRBD1. V dropped 3 bases and J dropped 11; count of bases not matched to a gene: 3. Per germline, CDR1 KGHDR and CDR2 SFDVKD. The CDR3 sequence is 12 residues long. The CDR3 sequence is CATSDPGQGYTF. CDR3 coding DNA: TGTGCCACCAGTGATCCGGGACAGGGTTACACCTTC.

This chain joins TRBV12-3 or TRBV12-4 and TRBJ1-6; D not certain. CDR3 size: 12 residues. The germline V and J ends were trimmed by 5 bases and 9 bases, with 8 bases remaining between them. CDR3 coding DNA: TGTGCCAGCAGTGATCCCCGTTCACCCCTCCACTTT. Its protein product is CASSDPRSPLHF.

The V and J genes are TRBV27 and TRBJ2-4; 11 bases line up with TRBD2. The DNA end is a closer match to TRBJ2-7, so the J assignment may be wrong. This CDR3 is 15 amino acids long. Germline V gene lookup returns CDR1 MNHEY and CDR2 SMNVEV (reference sequence). CDR3 bases: TGTGCCAGCAGTTCCTTACTAGCGGGAGTAGACGAGCAGTACTTC. As protein: CASSSLLAGVDEQYF.

The sample holds a few counts of this clonotype. This chain uses TRBV7-2 with TRBJ2-7; 9 bases are shared with TRBD2. Germline V lookup: CDR1 SGHTA, CDR2 FQGNSA. Germline trimming cut 3 bases from V and 1 base from J; bases unmatched to any gene: 4. The CDR3 consists of 15 residues. The CDR3 coding sequence is TGTGCCAGCAGCTTGGCTAGCGGGACATCCTACGAGCAGTACTTC. Its protein product is CASSLASGTSYEQYF.

The rearrangement joins TRBV10-3 to TRBJ2-5; 12 bases fit TRBD2. This CDR3 comprises 16 residues. Trimming removed 3 bases from V and 1 base from J; junction bases left unmatched: 3. CDR1 and CDR2 from the germline V gene are ENHRY and SYGVKD. The DNA of the CDR3 is TGTGCCATCAGTGATCCTAGCGGGGGGGGCCAAGAGACCCAGTACTTC. It translates to CAISDPSGGGQETQYF.

This clonotype showed up just a few times. The chain joins TRBV29-1 to TRBJ2-5; no reliable D call. The better agreement between TRBJ2-7 and the DNA end casts doubt on the J call. The CDR3 consists of 10 residues. From germline, CDR1 is SQVTM and CDR2 ANQGSEA. The CDR3 here is CSVVSHEQYF. The DNA for the CDR3 is TGCAGCGTTGTCAGCCACGAGCAGTACTTC.

This rearrangement joins TRBV20-1 to TRBJ2-1; 7 bases map to TRBD2. The germline V gene encodes CDR1 DFQATT and CDR2 SNEGSKA (reference sequence). Trimming cost V 5 bases and J 5 bases; bases outside gene matches: 6. The CDR3 is 13 residues long. CDR3 sequence (DNA): TGCAGTGCTGAGGGTGCGGGGGACAATGAGCAGTTCTTC. Its protein product is CSAEGAGDNEQFF.

This clonotype was counted only a few times. The chain couples TRBV19 to TRBJ2-1; perhaps TRBD1 as D (5 bases). The germline gives CDR1 LNHDA, CDR2 SQIVND (reference sequence). The V end was cut by 6 bases, the J end by 5 bases, with 14 bases between. This CDR3 is built from 14 residues. CDR3 protein: CASRTAGQHNEQFF. CDR3 coding DNA: TGTGCCAGTAGAACTGCTGGACAACACAATGAGCAGTTCTTC.

The rearrangement joins TRBV20-1 to TRBJ2-1; D is uncertain. The J call may be incorrect, as the DNA end agrees better with TRBJ2-7. The CDR3 has 13 residues. The V gene's germline CDR1 is DFQATT and CDR2 SNEGSKA (reference sequence). CDR3 loop: CSARVGLYNEQYF. The CDR3 DNA is TGCAGTGCTAGAGTCGGCTTATACAATGAGCAGTACTTC.

The V and J genes are TRBV6-6 and TRBJ2-1; D is perhaps TRBD2 (5 bases). Germline V gene lookup returns CDR1 MNHNY and CDR2 SVGAGI (reference sequence). The length of the CDR3 is 17 residues. V lost 0 bases to trimming and J lost 7 bases, with 19 bases between them. The DNA of the CDR3 is TGTGCCAGCAGTTACTCGAGCCGGGCGGACTTGGGTAATGAGCAGTTCTTC. Encoded protein: CASSYSSRADLGNEQFF.

V usage is TRBV6-5 and J usage is TRBJ1-4; D unresolved. Trimming took 0 bases from V and 4 from J, leaving 9 bases between them. Germline assignment: CDR1 MNHEY and CDR2 SVGAGI. The CDR3 consists of 15 residues. CDR3 protein: CASSYSDLHNEKLFF. CDR3 DNA sequence: TGTGCCAGCAGTTACTCGGACCTTCATAATGAAAAACTGTTTTTT.

This clonotype was observed a few times. The chain joins TRBV20-1 to TRBJ2-7; no firm D call. Germline V gene data show CDR1 as DFQATT and CDR2 as SNEGSKA (reference sequence). With 5 bases removed from V and 6 bases from J, the gap between germline ends came to 14 bases. This CDR3 comprises 12 residues. The CDR3 DNA reads as TGCAGTGCTCACGAGGTGGTGGTCGAGCAGTACTTC. It specifies CSAHEVVVEQYF.

The V call is TRBV30, the J call TRBJ2-1; D ambiguous. The DNA end favors TRBJ2-7, so the J call may be wrong. The CDR3 covers 14 residues. Looked up from germline, CDR1 is GTSNPN and CDR2 is SVGIG (reference sequence). The CDR3 region has the DNA TGTGCCTGGAGTCGCAGCAGCTCCTACAATGAGCAGTACTTC. Protein: CAWSRSSSYNEQYF.